This T cell receptor beta chain was sequenced for a study of control samples from healthy donors and cancer patients. Here immunoSEQ multiplex PCR was the method, and the copy in TCRdb shows in-frame clones only, minus some. The data contain around 97,000 clones, roughly 90% of them seen just once; the ten biggest clones take up about 18%. CDR1 and CDR2 (germline): MNHEY, SVGAGI. Trimming shortened V by 7 bases and J by 0 bases, and 7 bases separated the two germline ends. CDR3 length: 12 amino acids. The sequence was collected from a man aged 55 to 70 with lung cancer. The sequencing input was PBMCs. V gene TRBV6-5 combines with J gene TRBJ2-7, with D unclear. The CDR3 region has the DNA TGTGCCAGCACCAGGACCTCCTACGAGCAGTACTTC. This encodes CASTRTSYEQYF.